This T cell receptor (beta chain) was identified during a study of T cell responses to AZD1222 COVID-19 vaccine (dated by TCRdb to the early 2020s). General notes on the study: TCR sequencing was performed for about 250 trial participants, of whom roughly 200 were given two doses of AZD1222 and some 25 were given two doses of MenACWY control vaccine. Trial participants were enrolled by age into 18-55, 56-69 and 70-plus year subgroups, with 148, 28 and 57 TCR-sequenced participants respectively.

The sample's time point, from its label and the paper: about 28 days (+/-7) after the second vaccine dose. Because spike-specific TCR depth and breadth did not differ between the two schedules, AZD1222 recipients who got a second dose at roughly 4 weeks were pooled with those who got a second dose at roughly 12 weeks. Samples from vaccinated people were obtained from the UK trials COV001 and COV002, which included a single-blind randomized controlled phase 2/3 trial of AZD1222 (ChAdOx1 nCoV-19) in healthy adults. For TCRbeta chain sequencing, PBMC samples from trial participants were taken at day 0 and at day 28 after the second dose. The study at large found these results: The 56-69-year group was small, and its depth increase did not reach significance, likely because of low power. The vaccine-associated CD4 TCRs covered the entire spike protein, and the dominant responses fell in regions 160-218 and 743-854. Spike-specific TCR breadth and depth rose significantly after two AZD1222 doses compared with day 0 and with MenACWY recipients. Conclusions about previously exposed vaccinees are limited because only a handful of AZD1222 recipients were SARS-CoV-2 seropositive at baseline. Participants were mostly white British, with more females than males. The authors suggested clonal diversity may have been underestimated. Epitopes outside the regions mutated in the B.1.351 and B.1.1.7 variants were reportedly recognized by nearly half of the unique spike-specific TCRs. No day 14 peak-response samples were available, so repertoires were characterized only after the peak T cell response.

The CDR3 regions of human TCRbeta chains were subjected to immunosequencing. On the study's bioinformatics: TCRs in the repertoires were compared against a reference library of SARS-CoV-2-specific TCRs that had been generated with the MIRA antigen-specificity platform. Breadth was defined as the fraction of unique TCRs that were SARS-CoV-2-associated, and depth was defined as the fraction of total T cells that were SARS-CoV-2-associated. Using the MIRA data, every spike-specific TCR was mapped to the spike region that the TCR reacted to and assigned to either a CD4 or a CD8 class. Log10-transformed breadth and depth values were compared by one-way ANOVA with Sidak's multiple comparisons tests. Drawn from immuneACCESS, this table holds only the in-frame rearrangements with V and J called that TCRdb kept. Clones are partly lost; checked studies trace under half to an unresolved V gene and leave the rest unexplained. V and J calls and clone size are as listed in that table; D and trimming were resolved from the DNA. For this sample there are some 110,000 clones; about 89% appear just once. The top ten clonotypes cover about 7.1% of the sample.

The CDR3 sequence holds 15 residues, the cysteine and phenylalanine included. Of all the DNA, just the CDR3 is kept, 45 bases in frame from base 1. V loses 1 base, J loses 4 bases, and the germline ends lie 11 bases apart. CDR1 MDHEN and CDR2 SYDVKM were looked up in the germline V gene. With regard to this clone: It lacks a known antigen. It has no much larger one-base neighbor in the sample; base qualities were not kept.

The material sequenced was peripheral blood, taken 28 days after the second AZD1222 dose. The TCR originated in an adult who received the AZD1222 COVID-19 vaccine. The sequence is built from TRBV28 and TRBJ1-5; the D gene identity is not certain. CDR3 sequence: CASSLFVTGNQPQHF. Here is the DNA: TGTGCCAGCAGTTTATTTGTCACGGGGAATCAGCCCCAGCATTTT.